This passage covers 24 T cell receptor beta chains from one sample sequenced in a study of early T cells in non-severe SARS-CoV-2 infection. MiXCR was run by TCRdb on the 5' RACE reads, yielding one entry per CDR3 protein. The sample includes about 80,000 distinct CDR3 sequences, about 12% of them seen just once. Sequencing used whole blood. All receptors come from an adult who was a healthcare worker with PCR-confirmed SARS-CoV-2 infection or an uninfected control (not recorded which).

The CDR3 spells CASSLAGPRTPEQFF. In nucleotides, the CDR3 is TGTGCCAGCAGCCTGGCGGGACCCCGGACTCCTGAGCAGTTCTTC. The rearrangement joins TRBV9 to TRBJ2-1; a weak D match, TRBD2 (6 bases). Trimming removed 4 bases at V and 9 bases at J, with 20 bases between. The CDR3 runs 15 residues. Germline V gene data show CDR1 as SGDLS and CDR2 as YYNGEE.

This chain connects TRBV27 to TRBJ2-2; TRBD1 matches 11 bases. Germline trimming cut 11 bases from V and 3 bases from J; bases unmatched to any gene: 11. This CDR3 spans 16 amino acids. Germline V gene data show CDR1 as MNHEY and CDR2 as SMNVEV (reference sequence). CDR3 in DNA: TGTGCCGGAGACCGGGACAGGGGGGGAGACACCGGGGAGCTGTTTTTT. This encodes CAGDRDRGGDTGELFF.

This clonotype came up a few times. The DNA for the CDR3 is TGCGCCAGCAGCTTGGCCGGTGCGGGGGCCTATGGCTACACCTTC. This encodes CASSLAGAGAYGYTF. This chain joins TRBV5-1 and TRBJ1-2, with D tentatively TRBD1 (6 bases). The CDR3 is 15 residues long. V lost 0 bases and J 4 bases, leaving 13 bases between the germline ends. Germline V gene sequence: CDR1 SGHRS, CDR2 YFSETQ.

This clonotype was counted only a few times. The chain employs TRBV5-4 and TRBJ1-4; no reliable D call. The V gene's germline CDR1 is SGHNT and CDR2 YYREEE (reference sequence). V lost 5 bases, J lost 5 bases, and 13 bases lay in between. The CDR3 is 14 residues long. The DNA of the CDR3 is TGTGCCAGCAGTTCCGGGATGGGGAATGAAAAACTGTTTTTT. Encoded protein: CASSSGMGNEKLFF.

The chain recombines TRBV4-1 with TRBJ2-1, with a weak D call TRBD2 (5 bases). Germline CDR1 reads MGHRA; CDR2 reads YSYEKL. The CDR3 covers 16 residues. Deletions cut 1 base from V and 0 bases from J, with 10 bases between. CDR3 bases: TGCGCCAGCAGCCAAGCTCCGGGGTCCTCCTACAATGAGCAGTTCTTC. Translated, it gives CASSQAPGSSYNEQFF.

This clonotype has ten or more counts. This chain uses TRBV30 with TRBJ2-7, with D maybe TRBD2 (5 bases). The length of the CDR3 is 13 residues. V lost 6 bases and J lost 2, with 14 bases in between. CDR1 is GTSNPN, CDR2 SVGIG, per germline (reference sequence). The CDR3 sequence: CACGERSTYEQYF. Written as DNA, the CDR3 is TGTGCCTGCGGGGAGCGAAGCACCTACGAGCAGTACTTC.

Regarding this clonotype: A much larger clone is a single base away; this may be a read error. The CDR3 bases are TGTGCCAGCCCACCACTAGGAAGGACAGGGTCTAATGGCTACACCTTC. This encodes CASPPLGRTGSNGYTF. V and J are TRBV18 and TRBJ1-2; TRBD1 aligns across 8 bases. CDR3 length: 16 residues. Germline lookup yields CDR1 KGHSH and CDR2 LQKENI.

This chain joins TRBV12-3 or TRBV12-4 and TRBJ2-3, with a possible D match to TRBD1 (6 bases). Trimming took 4 bases from V and 4 from J, leaving 18 bases between them. The CDR3 sequence is 16 residues long. CDR3 nucleotides: TGTGCCAGCAGTTCCCCCACAGGGAGTAGCCCAGATACGCAGTATTTT. Translation: CASSSPTGSSPDTQYF.

This clonotype was seen only a few times. The chain combines TRBV20-1 with TRBJ2-7; 10 bases are shared with TRBD2. The CDR3 is made up of 15 amino acids. J lost 5 bases, V lost 1 base, and 8 bases had no gene match. Germline CDR1 and CDR2: DFQATT and SNEGSKA (reference sequence). The CDR3 nucleotides are TGCAGTGCTAGAGCCCGGCCTAGCGGGAGTAACGAGCAGTACTTC. Protein: CSARARPSGSNEQYF.

This clonotype has a handful of counts. This chain connects TRBV27 to TRBJ2-7; tentative D call: TRBD1 (5 bases). Trimming cost V 5 bases and J 3 bases, with 14 bases left between them. The germline gives CDR1 MNHEY, CDR2 SMNVEV (reference sequence). This CDR3 has 14 residues. CDR3 residues: CASSPQVGHYEQYF. The DNA for the CDR3 is TGTGCCAGCAGTCCGCAGGTGGGGCACTACGAGCAGTACTTC.

This clonotype was detected ten times or more. This sequence joins TRBV28 and TRBJ1-4; unclear D gene. Germline CDR1 reads MDHEN; CDR2 reads SYDVKM. The CDR3 covers 14 residues. The V end lost 4 bases, the J end lost 5 bases, and 11 bases lay between the germline ends. The CDR3 DNA is TGTGCCAGCAGTTCAGCCCCTCTCAATGAAAAACTGTTTTTT. It yields the protein CASSSAPLNEKLFF.

This clonotype was detected ten times or more. This sequence joins TRBV20-1 and TRBJ1-6; D may be TRBD1 (5 bases). The germline gives CDR1 DFQATT, CDR2 SNEGSKA (reference sequence). The ends were cut back, 3 bases at V and 7 bases at J, with 13 bases in the middle. The CDR3 covers 14 residues. The CDR3 reads CSASPRGRNSPLHF. The CDR3, as DNA: TGCAGTGCTAGCCCCCGGGGGAGAAATTCACCCCTCCACTTT.

V is TRBV20-1 and J is TRBJ2-3; TRBD2 agrees at 14 bases. The V gene's germline CDR1 is DFQATT and CDR2 SNEGSKA (reference sequence). V shed 2 bases, J shed 1 base, and the junction held 2 bases outside the gene matches. The CDR3 totals 16 residues. The CDR3 DNA reads TGCAGTGCTAGACCGGGACTAGCGGGAGGCACAGATACGCAGTATTTT. Residues: CSARPGLAGGTDTQYF.

Notes on this clonotype: One end of the junction does not line up with germline, which may come from a read error. J is TRBJ2-7 and V is TRBV7-2; a weak D match, TRBD1 (5 bases). The CDR3 sequence is 13 residues long. Per the germline V gene, CDR1 is SGHTA and CDR2 is FQGNSA. The CDR3 loop reads CASSLARQGSLCF. The CDR3 DNA follows: TGTGCCAGCAGCTTAGCGAGGCAGGGCTCGTTGTGCTTC.

As to this clonotype: This clone may be a read error of a much larger clone one base away. V and J are TRBV20-1 and TRBJ2-2, with TRBD1 as a possible D gene (6 bases). Deletions cut 4 bases from V and 3 bases from J, with 12 bases between. Germline CDR1 and CDR2: DFQATT and SNEGSKA (reference sequence). CDR3 length equals 14 residues. CDR3 nucleotides: TGCAGTGCTACCCCACAGGGAGACACCGGGGAGCTGTTTTTT. It encodes CSATPQGDTGELFF.

This clonotype was observed at least ten times. The chain carries TRBV20-1 and TRBJ2-1; tentatively, D is TRBD2 (6 bases). Germline CDR1 DFQATT, CDR2 SNEGSKA (reference sequence). This CDR3 has 16 residues. The ends were cut back, 1 base at V and 5 bases at J, with 18 bases in the middle. CDR3 loop: CSARGDQGLIDNEQFF. In nucleotides, the CDR3 is TGCAGTGCTAGAGGGGATCAGGGACTCATAGACAATGAGCAGTTCTTC.

The table lists this clonotype with many counts. The chain links TRBV28 to TRBJ1-2, with 8 nucleotides matching TRBD1. Germline assignment: CDR1 MDHEN and CDR2 SYDVKM. Unmatched junction bases numbered 8, after V lost 3 bases and J lost 5 bases. This CDR3 is 15 amino acids long. In DNA form, the CDR3 reads TGTGCCAGCAGTTTGCCGATCAGGGGGCAATATGGCTACACCTTC. This translates into CASSLPIRGQYGYTF.

This clonotype has just a few counts. The chain uses TRBV5-1 and TRBJ2-6; TRBD1 is a possible D gene (5 bases). From germline, CDR1 is SGHRS and CDR2 YFSETQ. Trimming cost V 7 bases and J 1 base, with 15 bases left between them. This CDR3 contains 16 residues. The CDR3 here is CASAPGSSSGANVLTF. CDR3 sequence (DNA): TGCGCCAGCGCCCCAGGGTCCTCTTCTGGGGCCAACGTCCTGACTTTC. Based on the CDR3 plus reference TRBV5-1 and TRBJ2-6, the full variable domain is KAGVTQTPRYLIKTRGQQVTLSCSPISGHRSVSWYQQTPGQGLQFLFEYFSETQRNKGNFPGRFSGRQFSNSRSEMNVSTLELGDSALYLCASAPGSSSGANVLTFGAGSRLTVL.

The genes are TRBV18 and TRBJ1-2, with TRBD1 matching over 7 bases. Germline CDR1 reads KGHSH; CDR2 reads LQKENI. The CDR3 covers 15 residues. V was clipped by 3 bases and J by 4 bases; unmatched bases: 8. CDR3 in amino acids: CASSPSGDRRYGYTF. For the CDR3, the DNA is TGTGCCAGCTCACCTAGTGGGGACAGACGCTATGGCTACACCTTC. Complete variable domain (other parts from reference TRBV18 and TRBJ1-2): NAGVMQNPRHLVRRRGQEARLRCSPMKGHSHVYWYRQLPEEGLKFMVYLQKENIIDESGMPKERFSAEFPKEGPSILRIQQVVRGDSAAYFCASSPSGDRRYGYTFGSGTRLTVV.

This clonotype has only one observation. The chain carries TRBV9 and TRBJ2-3; D is unresolved. V was shortened by 3 bases and J by 2 bases, with 4 bases between the two germline ends. CDR3 length: 12 amino acids. From germline, CDR1 is SGDLS and CDR2 YYNGEE. Here the CDR3 DNA reads TGTGCCAGCAGCGGACCCACAGATACGCAGTATTTT. Translating gives CASSGPTDTQYF.

On this clonotype: A single base separates this from a much larger clone, so it may be a read error. V usage is TRBV18 and J usage is TRBJ2-7, with D possibly being TRBD2 (6 bases). CDR3 length: 16 residues. CDR1 is KGHSH, CDR2 LQKENI, per germline. Deletions cut 8 bases from V and 0 bases from J, with 20 bases between. CDR3 bases: TGTGCCAGCACATCAACCCGGGACGGGAGCTCCTACGAGCAGTACTTC. Protein product: CASTSTRDGSSYEQYF.

This chain links TRBV12-3 or TRBV12-4 with TRBJ1-1; no firm D call. V lost 8 bases and J 3 bases, leaving 13 bases between the germline ends. CDR3 size: 13 residues. The CDR3, as DNA: TGTGCCAGCCCGTGCGAATCGCACACTGAAGCTTTCTTT. Its protein is CASPCESHTEAFF.

The table lists this clonotype with a few counts. This chain uses TRBV7-9 with TRBJ1-3; D gene unclear. Trimming shortened V by 1 base and J by 4 bases, and 17 bases separated the two germline ends. The CDR3 has 17 amino acids. Germline CDR1 SEHNR, CDR2 FQNEAQ (reference sequence). CDR3 sequence (DNA): TGTGCCAGCAGCTTAGGCGGAGGCGGGTCCTCAGGAAACACCATATATTTT. Protein: CASSLGGGGSSGNTIYF. Based on the CDR3 plus reference TRBV7-9 and TRBJ1-3, the full variable domain is DTGVSQNPRHKITKRGQNVTFRCDPISEHNRLYWYRQTLGQGPEFLTYFQNEAQLEKSRLLSDRFSAERPKGSFSTLEIQRTEQGDSAMYLCASSLGGGGSSGNTIYFGEGSWLTVV.

This clonotype has a count of ten or more. The chain couples TRBV29-1 to TRBJ2-3; D is perhaps TRBD1 or TRBD2 (5 bases each). The CDR3 has 15 residues. Germline CDR1 is SQVTM and CDR2 is ANQGSEA. V was trimmed by 6 bases and J by 3 bases, leaving 19 bases between them. This CDR3 is CSVEGTLKGTDTQYF. The DNA for the CDR3 is TGCAGCGTCGAGGGGACCCTTAAAGGAACAGATACGCAGTATTTT.